The next 26 T cell receptor beta chains were all read from a single sample in a study of T cells in women clearing cervical HPV infection. Data came from immunoSEQ multiplex PCR; TCRdb stores just in-frame clones and leaves some out. This sample's table has about 24,000 clones. Source material: blood buffy coat. The receptors stem from a woman aged 18 to 75 with a cervical HPV16 infection that either progressed to CIN3+ or cleared (not recorded which).

In the case of this clone: With the read ending 3 residues before the CDR3 end, the germline J gene is used to fill in that end. V and J are TRBV5-1 and TRBJ2-7; 11 nucleotides align to TRBD2. The CDR3 spans 18 residues. Germline V gene lookup returns CDR1 SGHRS and CDR2 YFSETQ. Trimming cost V 2 bases and J 1 base; bases outside gene matches: 11. CDR3 amino acids: CASSFRVLTSGESYEQYF. CDR3 DNA, as far as it was read: TGCGCCAGCAGCTTTCGAGTTTTGACTAGCGGGGAATCCTACGAG.

Of note for this clone: The CDR3 goes on 3 residues after the read ends, and that part is filled in from the germline J gene. The chain combines TRBV9 with TRBJ1-2; D uncertain. The ends were cut back, 1 base at V and 2 bases at J, with 12 bases in the middle. Germline V gene sequence: CDR1 SGDLS, CDR2 YYNGEE. This CDR3 has 15 residues. CDR3 bases read: TGTGCCAGCAGCGTAACAAAGGGTTCGAACTATGGC. It is translated as CASSVTKGSNYG. The complete CDR3 sequence is CASSVTKGSNYGYTF.

Concerning this clone: From the germline J gene comes the end of the CDR3, since the read stops 3 residues before it. This rearrangement joins TRBV5-1 to TRBJ1-6; D call uncertain. Germline CDR1 and CDR2: SGHRS and YFSETQ. This CDR3 contains 15 residues. V dropped 0 bases and J dropped 4 bases, with 8 bases sitting between them. CDR3 DNA (partial): TGCGCCAGCAGCTTGGATGCCGGTTATAATTCACCC. Its protein product is CASSLDAGYNSP. The entire CDR3 sequence reads CASSLDAGYNSPLHF.

Comments on this clone: The observed sequence ends 3 residues before the CDR3 terminus, with the missing tail filled in from the germline J gene. The chain recombines TRBV7-3 with TRBJ2-3; 7 bases align to TRBD2. V gave up 1 base and J gave up 6 bases; unmatched junction bases: 7. This CDR3 has 15 amino acids. Germline CDR1 and CDR2: SGHTA and FQGTGA. CDR3 bases read: TGTGCCAGCAGCTTAAGCGGCGGGAGAGGGGATACG. Translating it yields CASSLSGGRGDT. The whole CDR3 protein is CASSLSGGRGDTQYF.

Of note for this clone: Read coverage stops 3 residues before the CDR3 terminus; the germline J gene supplies the remainder. The chain couples TRBV5-1 to TRBJ2-5, with 9 bases matching TRBD1. With V trimmed by 3 bases and J by 4 bases, 4 bases remained unmatched. The germline CDR1 and CDR2 sequences are SGHRS and YFSETQ. The CDR3 extends over 14 amino acids. CDR3 amino acids: CASSSPGQGETQYF. The CDR3 DNA, read in part, is TGCGCCAGCAGCTCTCCGGGACAGGGAGAGACC.

Incomplete CDR3 DNA: TGTGCCAGCAGCTTTAACTCGTACCAAGAGACG. Amino acids: CASSFNSYQET. The full CDR3 reads CASSFNSYQETQYF. The chain is built from TRBV7-8 and TRBJ2-3; D is uncertain. From the germline J gene comes the end of the CDR3, since the read stops 3 residues before it. The germline V gene encodes CDR1 SGHVS and CDR2 FQNEAQ. The length of the CDR3 is 14 residues.

Remarks on this clone: The DNA ends 3 residues before the CDR3 does, and the rest of the CDR3 is filled in from the germline J gene. The chain uses TRBV5-1 and TRBJ2-1; 16 nucleotides agree with TRBD2. After removal of 0 bases from V and 9 bases from J, the junction contained 6 bases not matched to a gene. This CDR3 spans 17 amino acids. CDR1 is SGHRS, CDR2 YFSETQ, per germline. CDR3 in amino acids: CASSLGGLAGGPVEQFF. Incomplete CDR3 DNA: TGCGCCAGCAGCTTGGGGGGACTAGCGGGAGGGCCCGTTGAG.

This CDR3 is CASLWEAGVGGANVLTF. CDR3 bases read: TGCGCCAGCCTGTGGGAGGCGGGAGTAGGTGGGGCCAACGTC. The chain uses TRBV10-2 and TRBJ2-6; 7 bases align to TRBD2. The CDR3 end lies 3 residues beyond the end of the read and is filled in from the germline J gene. V gave up 8 bases and J gave up 3 bases; unmatched junction bases: 13. CDR1 and CDR2 from the germline V gene are WSHSY and SAAADI. The CDR3 runs 17 residues.

Comments on this clone: The read ends 3 residues early relative to the CDR3; the germline J gene fills the gap. The chain links TRBV5-1 to TRBJ1-1, with 10 bases aligning to TRBD1. The CDR3 is 16 amino acids. The V gene's germline CDR1 is SGHRS and CDR2 YFSETQ. V shed 0 bases and J 5 bases; nucleotides not matched to a gene: 7. The DNA read from the CDR3 is TGCGCCAGCAGCTTGGGGGGGGACAGGGGTCGAACTGAA. Protein sequence: CASSLGGDRGRTE. The entire CDR3 protein reads CASSLGGDRGRTEAFF.

As concerns this clone: The read halts 3 residues ahead of the CDR3 end, with the missing end drawn from the germline J gene. The chain couples TRBV12-3 or TRBV12-4 to TRBJ2-7; no reliable D call. The CDR3 loop spans 12 amino acids. Trimming pared 1 base from V and 2 bases from J, leaving 3 bases between. Incomplete CDR3 DNA: TGTGCCAGCAGTTTAGAGGCCTACGAG. Translation: CASSLEAYE. The entire CDR3 is CASSLEAYEQYF.

Turning to this clone: Read data end 3 residues before the CDR3 end; the end is taken from the germline J gene. The chain employs TRBV7-9 and TRBJ2-7; 13 bases are a match to TRBD2. V shed 5 bases and J 6 bases; nucleotides not matched to a gene: 7. There are 15 residues in the CDR3. Germline-derived CDR1 and CDR2 are SEHNR and FQNEAQ (reference sequence). CDR3 bases read: TGTGCCAGCAGCACCCGGACTAGCGGGAGTAGCGAG. Amino acid sequence: CASSTRTSGSSE. The complete CDR3 protein is CASSTRTSGSSEQYF.

About this clone itself: The read terminates 3 residues before the CDR3 end, so the remaining end is supplied by the germline J gene. V is TRBV7-2 and J is TRBJ1-1; 7 bases are a match to TRBD1. The CDR3 has 14 residues. CDR1 and CDR2 (germline): SGHTA, FQGNSA. Unmatched junction bases numbered 7, after V lost 5 bases and J lost 4 bases. CDR3 sequence reads: CASSLQGSGTEAFF. The sequenced part of the CDR3 DNA is TGTGCCAGCAGCCTACAGGGGTCCGGCACTGAA.

Note on this clone: The CDR3 extends 3 residues past the end of the read, so its final part is completed from the germline J gene. J is TRBJ2-1 and V is TRBV7-9; D not resolved. The V end lost 0 bases, the J end lost 7 bases, and 10 bases lay between the germline ends. The CDR3 extends over 14 amino acids. Germline CDR1 SEHNR, CDR2 FQNEAQ (reference sequence). Incomplete CDR3 DNA: TGTGCCAGCAGCTTAGCGCTGACTTTTAATGAG. This codes for CASSLALTFNE. The entire CDR3 reads CASSLALTFNEQFF. The full variable domain, with the rest looked up from reference TRBV7-9 and TRBJ2-1, is DTGVSQNPRHKITKRGQNVTFRCDPISEHNRLYWYRQTLGQGPEFLTYFQNEAQLEKSRLLSDRFSAERPKGSFSTLEIQRTEQGDSAMYLCASSLALTFNEQFFGPGTRLTVL.

A note on this clone: The observed sequence ends 3 residues before the CDR3 terminus, with the missing tail filled in from the germline J gene. This rearrangement joins TRBV19 to TRBJ2-3; the D is unclear. The CDR3 spans 16 residues. V lost 7 bases and J lost 3, with 20 bases in between. CDR1 LNHDA and CDR2 SQIVND come from the germline V gene (reference sequence). The CDR3 protein is CASMVGALSPTDTQYF. The DNA read from the CDR3 is TGTGCCAGTATGGTCGGTGCTCTTTCCCCTACAGATACG.

The sequenced CDR3 bases are TGTGCCAGCAGCTCCCCTTCCACTGGTGAA. Translation gives CASSSPSTGE. The whole CDR3 sequence reads CASSSPSTGEAFF. The chain couples TRBV7-9 to TRBJ1-1; D gene uncertain. The CDR3 goes on 3 residues after the read ends, and that part is filled in from the germline J gene. Trimming left V 4 bases short and J 7 bases short, with 13 bases between. This CDR3 has 13 amino acids. CDR1 is SEHNR, CDR2 FQNEAQ, per germline (reference sequence).

On this clone: The junction departs from the called germline gene at one end, perhaps through a read error. The CDR3 end lies 3 residues beyond the end of the read and is filled in from the germline J gene. The V gene is TRBV7-7, the J gene TRBJ2-1, with TRBD2 matching 13 bases. Per the germline V gene, CDR1 is SSHAT and CDR2 is FNYEAQ (reference sequence). This CDR3 is built from 15 residues. The sequenced part of the CDR3 DNA is TGTGCTAGCAGCGAGGGACTAGCGGGATACAATGAG. Translation gives CASSEGLAGYNE. The full CDR3 sequence reads CASSEGLAGYNEQFF.

A note on this clone: The read terminates 3 residues ahead of where the CDR3 ends, so the germline J gene completes it. The chain has TRBV6-1 and TRBJ1-1; D is perhaps TRBD1 (6 bases). Trimming left V 3 bases short and J 5 bases short, with 13 bases between. The CDR3 is 14 amino acids. Per the germline V gene, CDR1 is MNHNS and CDR2 is SASEGT. The CDR3 spells CASSERGRFTEAFF. The sequenced CDR3 bases are TGTGCCAGCAGTGAGAGGGGGAGGTTTACTGAA.

On this clone: The observed sequence ends 3 residues before the CDR3 terminus, with the missing tail filled in from the germline J gene. The gene calls are TRBV14 and TRBJ1-2; D gene ambiguous. Germline CDR1 and CDR2: SGHDN and FVKESK. CDR3 size: 12 residues. V was cut by 5 bases and J by 2 bases, with 6 bases left in between. The sequenced CDR3 bases are TGTGCCAGCAGCACCCGGAACTATGGC. Residues: CASSTRNYG. The full CDR3 protein reads CASSTRNYGYTF.

For this clone: From the germline J gene comes the end of the CDR3, since the read stops 3 residues before it. This chain connects TRBV11-2 to TRBJ2-7; the D gene is possibly TRBD1 (6 bases). The CDR3 loop spans 11 amino acids. V lost 6 bases to trimming and J lost 6 bases, with 9 bases between them. Germline CDR1 and CDR2: SGHAT and FQNNGV. CDR3 DNA (partial): TGTGCCAGCAGGGCAGGGGTCGAG. As protein: CASRAGVE. The CDR3 in its entirety is CASRAGVEQYF.

CDR3: CASSFRGGQDEQFF. The CDR3 bases that were read are TGTGCCAGCAGCTTTCGCGGGGGGCAGGATGAG. This sequence joins TRBV7-9 and TRBJ2-1, with 8 bases lining up with TRBD2. The CDR3 extends 3 residues past the end of the read, so its final part is completed from the germline J gene. The J segment lost 8 bases and the V segment lost 3 bases, leaving 6 bases of the junction unmatched. This CDR3 is built from 14 residues. Germline V CDR1 and CDR2: SEHNR, FQNEAQ (reference sequence).

Concerning this clone: From the germline J gene comes the end of the CDR3, since the read stops 3 residues before it. The genes are TRBV20-1 and TRBJ2-1, with D possibly being TRBD1 (5 bases). The germline gives CDR1 DFQATT, CDR2 SNEGSKA (reference sequence). The V and J ends lost 5 bases and 0 bases respectively, with 17 bases between them. CDR3 length equals 16 residues. This CDR3 is CSAPSGRQYSYNEQFF. The CDR3 bases that were read are TGCAGTGCTCCCTCAGGGCGCCAATACTCCTACAATGAG.

The CDR3: CASSMGLAGGSSYNEQFF. The sequenced CDR3 bases are TGTGCCAGCAGCATGGGACTAGCGGGAGGTTCCTCCTACAATGAG. The V call is TRBV7-3, the J call TRBJ2-1; 15 bases match TRBD2. The read gets to within 3 residues of the CDR3 end, and the germline J gene fills in the rest. J lost 0 bases, V lost 5 bases, and 5 bases had no gene match. CDR3 length: 18 residues. CDR1 and CDR2 from the germline V gene are SGHTA and FQGTGA.

As to this clone: The read finishes 3 residues shy of the CDR3 end, and the germline J gene is used to complete it. The chain joins TRBV6-1 to TRBJ2-3, with D hard to call. This CDR3 contains 13 residues. The germline V gene encodes CDR1 MNHNS and CDR2 SASEGT. The CDR3 spells CASSQEGHQPQYF. The part of the CDR3 DNA that was read is TGTGCCAGCAGTCAAGAAGGGCACCAGCCG.

With respect to this clone: The DNA ends 3 residues before the CDR3 does, and the rest of the CDR3 is filled in from the germline J gene. V is TRBV14 and J is TRBJ1-4, with 10 bases fitting TRBD1. The CDR3 runs to 17 residues. Germline V gene data show CDR1 as SGHDN and CDR2 as FVKESK. V was clipped by 3 bases and J by 5 bases; unmatched bases: 9. CDR3 amino acids: CASSHFDRGRRNEKLFF. Partial CDR3 DNA: TGTGCCAGCAGCCACTTCGACAGGGGGCGACGGAATGAAAAA. The variable domain in full, with the rest retrieved from reference TRBV14 and TRBJ1-4, is EAGVTQFPSHSVIEKGQTVTLRCDPISGHDNLYWYRRVMGKEIKFLLHFVKESKQDESGMPNNRFLAERTGGTYSTLKVQPAELEDSGVYFCASSHFDRGRRNEKLFFGSGTQLSVL.

A note on this clone: The read terminates 3 residues before the CDR3 end, so the remaining end is supplied by the germline J gene. The chain is built from TRBV7-2 and TRBJ1-5; D is perhaps TRBD1 (5 bases). Germline V gene lookup returns CDR1 SGHTA and CDR2 FQGNSA. CDR3 size: 14 residues. The V and J ends lost 4 bases and 0 bases respectively, with 7 bases between them. The covered CDR3 bases are TGTGCCAGCAGCTACAGGAGTAGCAATCAGCCC. Translation: CASSYRSSNQP. The whole CDR3 reads CASSYRSSNQPQHF.

Details on this clone: The read is 3 residues too short to cover the CDR3 end, so that end is filled in from the germline J gene. The rearrangement joins TRBV6-4 to TRBJ2-3, with D hard to call. This CDR3 is built from 14 residues. CDR1 and CDR2 (germline): MRHNA, SNTAGT. Trimming removed 5 bases from V and 3 bases from J, with 12 bases in between. The CDR3 here is CASSPLAATDTQYF. Partial CDR3 DNA: TGTGCCAGCAGTCCCCTGGCGGCGACAGATACG.